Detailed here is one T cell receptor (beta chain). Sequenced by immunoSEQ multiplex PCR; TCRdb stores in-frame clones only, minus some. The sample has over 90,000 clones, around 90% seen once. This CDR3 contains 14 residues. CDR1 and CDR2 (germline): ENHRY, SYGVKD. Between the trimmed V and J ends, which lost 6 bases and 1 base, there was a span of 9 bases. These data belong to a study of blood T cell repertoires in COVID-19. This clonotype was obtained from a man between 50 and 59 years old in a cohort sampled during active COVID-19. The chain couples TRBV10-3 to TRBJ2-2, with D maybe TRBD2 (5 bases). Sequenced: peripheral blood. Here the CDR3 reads CAIRESGNTGELFF. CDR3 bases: TGTGCCATCAGAGAGAGCGGGAACACCGGGGAGCTGTTTTTT.